This TCR beta chain derives from a study of blood T cell repertoires in COVID-19. Methods used by the authors: Amplified reference gene primers provided the basis for estimating nucleated cell counts. The assay was immunoSEQ multiplex PCR, and TCRdb's table has in-frame clones only and misses some. The V and J calls and clone size were taken over from that table, and D and trimming were inferred from the DNA. The data show roughly 230,000 clones, with over 65% seen just once and 3% to 4% held by the top ten. All enrollees were about 18 to 89 years old and from roughly 26 US areas. Germline V gene lookup returns CDR1 SEHNR and CDR2 FQNEAQ (reference sequence). The CDR3 consists of 13 residues. The V end was cut by 10 bases, the J end by 7 bases, with 19 bases between.

The V gene is TRBV7-9, the J gene TRBJ2-5, with D maybe TRBD1 (5 bases). The sample taken for sequencing was PBMCs or T cells enriched from blood (not recorded which). The sequence came from a woman aged 55-70 years who had recovered from COVID-19. The CDR3 spells CAIQLTETGTQYF. The CDR3 nucleotides read TGTGCCATCCAATTGACAGAAACAGGGACCCAGTACTTC.